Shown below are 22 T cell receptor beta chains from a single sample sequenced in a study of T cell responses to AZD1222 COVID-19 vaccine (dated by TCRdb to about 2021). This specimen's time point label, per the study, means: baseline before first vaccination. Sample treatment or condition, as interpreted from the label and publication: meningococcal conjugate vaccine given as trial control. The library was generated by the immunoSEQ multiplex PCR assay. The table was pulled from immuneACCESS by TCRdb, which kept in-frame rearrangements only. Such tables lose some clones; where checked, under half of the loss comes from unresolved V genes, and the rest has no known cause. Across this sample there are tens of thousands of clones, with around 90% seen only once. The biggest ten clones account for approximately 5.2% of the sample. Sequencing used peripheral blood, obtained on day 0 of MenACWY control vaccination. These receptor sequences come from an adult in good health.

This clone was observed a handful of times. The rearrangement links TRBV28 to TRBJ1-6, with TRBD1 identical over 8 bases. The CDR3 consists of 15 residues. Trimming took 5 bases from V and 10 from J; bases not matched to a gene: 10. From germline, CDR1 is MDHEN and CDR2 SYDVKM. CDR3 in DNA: TGTGCCAGCAGTCCCAGGACAGGGATTTCATCACCCCTCCACTTT. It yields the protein CASSPRTGISSPLHF.

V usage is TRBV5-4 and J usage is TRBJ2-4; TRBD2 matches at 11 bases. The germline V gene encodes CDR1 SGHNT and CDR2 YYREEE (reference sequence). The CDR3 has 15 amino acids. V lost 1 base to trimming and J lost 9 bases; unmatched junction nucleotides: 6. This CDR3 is CASSLTSGGVGIQYF. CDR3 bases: TGTGCCAGCAGCTTGACTAGCGGGGGTGTGGGCATTCAGTACTTC.

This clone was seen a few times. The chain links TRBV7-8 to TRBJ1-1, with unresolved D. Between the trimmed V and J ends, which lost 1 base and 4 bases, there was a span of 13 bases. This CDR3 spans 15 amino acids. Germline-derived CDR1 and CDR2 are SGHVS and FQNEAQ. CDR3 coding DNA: TGTGCCAGCAGCTTAGAAGGAGCAGGCGGCACTGAAGCTTTCTTT. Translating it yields CASSLEGAGGTEAFF.

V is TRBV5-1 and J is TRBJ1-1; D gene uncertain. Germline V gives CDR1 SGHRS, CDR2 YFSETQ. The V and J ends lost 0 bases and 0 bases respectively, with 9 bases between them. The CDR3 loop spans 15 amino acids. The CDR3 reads CASSLVGRLNTEAFF. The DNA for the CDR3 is TGCGCCAGCAGCTTGGTTGGGAGACTGAACACTGAAGCTTTCTTT.

The CDR3 is CARSFRGMGTDTQYF. The CDR3 coding sequence is TGTGCCAGAAGCTTTCGCGGGATGGGCACAGATACGCAGTATTTT. This rearrangement joins TRBV5-3 to TRBJ2-3, with D possibly matching TRBD2 (6 bases). TRBV5-3 is filed as an ORF, its function uncertain. CDR3 size: 15 residues. The V end was cut by 2 bases, the J end by 1 base, with 11 bases between.

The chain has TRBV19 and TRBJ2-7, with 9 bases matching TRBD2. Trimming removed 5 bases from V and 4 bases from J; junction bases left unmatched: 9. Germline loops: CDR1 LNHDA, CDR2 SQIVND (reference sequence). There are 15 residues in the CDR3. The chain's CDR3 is CASSSSSGRGYEQYF. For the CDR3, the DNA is TGTGCCAGTAGTTCGAGTAGCGGGAGAGGGTACGAGCAGTACTTC.

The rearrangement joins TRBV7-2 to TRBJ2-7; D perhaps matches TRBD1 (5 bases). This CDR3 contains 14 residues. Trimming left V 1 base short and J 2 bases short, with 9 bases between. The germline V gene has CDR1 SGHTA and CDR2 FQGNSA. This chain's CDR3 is CASSLGPDTYEQYF. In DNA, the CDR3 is TGTGCCAGCAGCTTAGGTCCGGACACCTACGAGCAGTACTTC.

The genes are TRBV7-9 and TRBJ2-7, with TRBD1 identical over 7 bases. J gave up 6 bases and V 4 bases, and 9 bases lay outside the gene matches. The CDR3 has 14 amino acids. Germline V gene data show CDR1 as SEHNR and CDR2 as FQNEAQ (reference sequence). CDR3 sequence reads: CASSSDRQGLEQYF. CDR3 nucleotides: TGTGCCAGCAGCTCAGATAGACAGGGCCTCGAGCAGTACTTC.

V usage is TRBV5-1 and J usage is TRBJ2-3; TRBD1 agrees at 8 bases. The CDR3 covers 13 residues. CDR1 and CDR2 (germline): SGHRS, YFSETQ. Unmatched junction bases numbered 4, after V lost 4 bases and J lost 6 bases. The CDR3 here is CASSPRQGDTQYF. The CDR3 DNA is TGCGCCAGCAGCCCCAGACAGGGGGATACGCAGTATTTT.

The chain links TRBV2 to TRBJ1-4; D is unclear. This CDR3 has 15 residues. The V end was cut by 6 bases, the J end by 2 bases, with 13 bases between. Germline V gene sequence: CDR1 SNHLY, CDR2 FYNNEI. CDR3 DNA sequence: TGTGCCAGCAGGGCCGATCGGTTGACTAATGAAAAACTGTTTTTT. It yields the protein CASRADRLTNEKLFF.

CDR3 in amino acids: CASSSSGENIQYF. The CDR3 DNA reads TGTGCCAGCAGCTCTAGTGGCGAAAACATTCAGTACTTC. The chain joins TRBV11-2 to TRBJ2-4; unclear D gene. With 4 bases removed from V and 5 bases from J, the gap between germline ends came to 9 bases. This CDR3 spans 13 amino acids. The germline V gene has CDR1 SGHAT and CDR2 FQNNGV. The complete variable domain, with remaining parts taken from reference TRBV11-2 and TRBJ2-4, reads EAGVAQSPRYKIIEKRQSVAFWCNPISGHATLYWYQQILGQGPKLLIQFQNNGVVDDSQLPKDRFSAERLKGVDSTLKIQPAKLEDSAVYLCASSSSGENIQYFGAGTRLSVL.

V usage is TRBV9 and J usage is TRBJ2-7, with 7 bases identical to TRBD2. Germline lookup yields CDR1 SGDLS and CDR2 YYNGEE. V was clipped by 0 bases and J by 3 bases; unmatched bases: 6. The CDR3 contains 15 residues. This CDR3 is CASSVGAGDLYEQYF. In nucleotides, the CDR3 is TGTGCCAGCAGCGTAGGGGCGGGAGATCTCTACGAGCAGTACTTC.

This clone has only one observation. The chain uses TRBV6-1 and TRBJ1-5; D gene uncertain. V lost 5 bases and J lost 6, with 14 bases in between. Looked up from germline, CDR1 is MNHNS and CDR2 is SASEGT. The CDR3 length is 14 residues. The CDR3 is CASSWRREAQPQHF. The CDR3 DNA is TGTGCCAGCAGTTGGAGGAGGGAAGCTCAGCCCCAGCATTTT.

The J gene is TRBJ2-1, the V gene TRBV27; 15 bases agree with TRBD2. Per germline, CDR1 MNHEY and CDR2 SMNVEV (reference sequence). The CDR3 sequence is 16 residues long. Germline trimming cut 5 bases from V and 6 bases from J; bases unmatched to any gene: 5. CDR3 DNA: TGTGCCAGCAGTACCTGGACTAGCGGGAGGGCCAATGAGCAGTTCTTC. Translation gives CASSTWTSGRANEQFF.

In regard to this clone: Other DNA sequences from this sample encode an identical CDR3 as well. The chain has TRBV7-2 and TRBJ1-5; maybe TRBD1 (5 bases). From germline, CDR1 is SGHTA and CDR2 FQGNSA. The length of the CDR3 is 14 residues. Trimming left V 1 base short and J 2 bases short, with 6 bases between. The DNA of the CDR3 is TGTGCCAGCAGCTTAGAAGGGGGCAATCAGCCCCAGCATTTT. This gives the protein CASSLEGGNQPQHF.

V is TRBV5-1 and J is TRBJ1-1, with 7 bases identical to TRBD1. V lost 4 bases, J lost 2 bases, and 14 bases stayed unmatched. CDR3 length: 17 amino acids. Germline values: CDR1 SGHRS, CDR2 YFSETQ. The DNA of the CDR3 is TGCGCCAGCAGCCCCCGTCCAGGGGGGACTGGTAACACTGAAGCTTTCTTT. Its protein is CASSPRPGGTGNTEAFF.

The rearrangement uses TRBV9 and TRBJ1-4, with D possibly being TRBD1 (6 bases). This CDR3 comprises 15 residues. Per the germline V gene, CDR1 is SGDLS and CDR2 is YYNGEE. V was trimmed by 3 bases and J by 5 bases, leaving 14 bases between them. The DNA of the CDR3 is TGTGCCAGCAGCGACCCGGACAGAGAGAATGAAAAACTGTTTTTT. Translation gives CASSDPDRENEKLFF.

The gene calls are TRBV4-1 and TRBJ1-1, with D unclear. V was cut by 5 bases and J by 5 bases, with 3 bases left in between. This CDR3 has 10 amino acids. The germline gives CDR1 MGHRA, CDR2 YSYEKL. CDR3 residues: CASSGTEAFF. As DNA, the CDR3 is TGCGCCAGCAGCGGAACTGAAGCTTTCTTT.

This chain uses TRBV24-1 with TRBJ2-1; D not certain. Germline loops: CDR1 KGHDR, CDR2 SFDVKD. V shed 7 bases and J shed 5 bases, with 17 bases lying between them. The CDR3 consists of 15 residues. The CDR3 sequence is CATSPARFRDNEQFF. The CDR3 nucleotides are TGTGCCACCAGCCCGGCCCGATTTAGGGACAATGAGCAGTTCTTC.

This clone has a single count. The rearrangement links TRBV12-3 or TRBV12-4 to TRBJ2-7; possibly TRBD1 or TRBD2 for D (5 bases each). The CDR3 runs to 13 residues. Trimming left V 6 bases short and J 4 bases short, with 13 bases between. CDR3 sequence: CASSPGPEYEQYF. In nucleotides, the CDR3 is TGTGCCAGCAGCCCGGGGCCAGAATACGAGCAGTACTTC.

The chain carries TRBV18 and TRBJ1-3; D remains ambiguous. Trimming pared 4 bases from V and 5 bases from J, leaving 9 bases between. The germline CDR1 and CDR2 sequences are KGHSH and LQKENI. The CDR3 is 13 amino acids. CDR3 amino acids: CASSLQQRNTIYF. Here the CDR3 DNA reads TGTGCCAGCTCACTACAACAGAGAAACACCATATATTTT.

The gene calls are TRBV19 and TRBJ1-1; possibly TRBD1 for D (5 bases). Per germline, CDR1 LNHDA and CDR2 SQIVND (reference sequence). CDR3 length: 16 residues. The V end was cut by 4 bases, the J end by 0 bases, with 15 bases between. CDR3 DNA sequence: TGTGCCAGTAGTACGACTCTGAGGGGCCTGAACACTGAAGCTTTCTTT. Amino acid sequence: CASSTTLRGLNTEAFF.